This T cell receptor (beta chain) was sequenced for a study of T cell responses to AZD1222 COVID-19 vaccine. Study at large: Second-dose intervals near 4 or 12 weeks were combined.

Study conclusions and caveats: Spike-specific TCR breadth and depth went up after people got two AZD1222 doses.

Assay used: immunoSEQ multiplex PCR; TCRdb lists only in-frame clones, some missing. The sample carries around 130,000 clones, just over 85% recorded once. Points on this clone: The antigen remains undetermined.

CDR3 length: 15 amino acids. V lost 6 bases, J lost 6 bases, and 20 bases lay in between. The V gene's germline CDR1 is MGHRA and CDR2 YSYEKL. The TCR sequence derives from an adult in good health. This sequence joins TRBV4-1 and TRBJ2-5; D remains unclear. The sample was peripheral blood, taken on day 0 of AZD1222 vaccination. As DNA, the CDR3 is TGCGCCAGCAGTACAATATCAATACTCCGTAAGACCCAGTACTTC. Amino acids: CASSTISILRKTQYF.